Listed here are 8 T cell receptor beta chains from one sample, sequenced in a study of blood T cell repertoires in COVID-19. This table comes from immunoSEQ multiplex PCR, and its TCRdb copy is limited to in-frame clones, with some not included. The sample lists 200,000 to 250,000 clones; roughly 80% were seen once. Sequencing used peripheral blood. Receptor source: a woman of 80 years or more with acute or convalescent COVID-19.

The chain carries TRBV10-3 and TRBJ1-1; a possible D gene is TRBD1 (5 bases). V was clipped by 6 bases and J by 5 bases, with 10 bases between them. Germline V gives CDR1 ENHRY, CDR2 SYGVKD. The CDR3 consists of 12 residues. The CDR3 region has the DNA TGTGCCATCAGCGCGACAGAAACTGAAGCTTTCTTT. Translated, it gives CAISATETEAFF.

This sequence joins TRBV24-1 and TRBJ2-5; 7 bases line up with TRBD1. The CDR3 has 14 amino acids. CDR1 KGHDR and CDR2 SFDVKD come from the germline V gene. Trimming cost V 4 bases and J 7 bases; bases outside gene matches: 8. CDR3 nucleotide sequence: TGTGCCACCAGTGACCCCGGACAGGTGGCGACCCAGTACTTC. It encodes CATSDPGQVATQYF.

The chain recombines TRBV11-2 with TRBJ2-6; a possible D gene is TRBD2 (6 bases). The CDR3 runs 15 residues. Germline loops: CDR1 SGHAT, CDR2 FQNNGV. V was cut by 1 base and J by 3 bases, with 7 bases left in between. This CDR3 is CASSLVGGGANVLTF. In DNA form, the CDR3 reads TGTGCCAGCAGCTTAGTCGGGGGTGGGGCCAACGTCCTGACTTTC.

The gene calls are TRBV2 and TRBJ2-3; D not certain. CDR3 size: 13 residues. Germline CDR1 and CDR2: SNHLY and FYNNEI. Deletions cut 4 bases from V and 1 base from J, with 6 bases between. CDR3 protein: CASSGYGTDTQYF. In nucleotides, the CDR3 is TGTGCCAGCAGTGGCTATGGCACAGATACGCAGTATTTT.

The sample holds a few counts of this clone. V is TRBV5-5 and J is TRBJ2-3, with 7 bases aligning to TRBD2. The CDR3 extends over 14 amino acids. Germline V CDR1 and CDR2: SGHKS, YYEKEE (reference sequence). The junction had 5 bases not matched to a gene; V was cut back by 6 bases and J by 1 base. The CDR3: CASNSAGGTDTQYF. The CDR3, as DNA: TGTGCCAGCAACTCGGCGGGGGGCACAGATACGCAGTATTTT.

V is TRBV4-3 and J is TRBJ2-1; TRBD1 is a possible D gene (6 bases). The CDR3 is 16 amino acids. Germline loops: CDR1 LGHNA, CDR2 YSLEER. V was trimmed by 0 bases and J by 10 bases, leaving 19 bases between them. CDR3 DNA: TGCGCCAGCAGCCAAGAGACCACAGGGCCCGGAGCAGAGCAGTTCTTC. Protein product: CASSQETTGPGAEQFF.

This sequence joins TRBV7-3 and TRBJ2-5; 7 positions agree with TRBD2. From germline, CDR1 is SGHTA and CDR2 FQGTGA. V gave up 3 bases and J gave up 3 bases; unmatched junction bases: 10. The CDR3 runs 16 residues. The chain's CDR3 is CASSLLGGLEKETQYF. CDR3 nucleotide sequence: TGTGCCAGCAGCTTGTTAGGTGGACTAGAGAAAGAGACCCAGTACTTC. The variable domain in full, completed from reference TRBV7-3 and TRBJ2-5, reads GAGVSQTPSNKVTEKGKYVELRCDPISGHTALYWYRQSLGQGPEFLIYFQGTGAADDSGLPNDRFFAVRPEGSVSTLKIQRTERGDSAVYLCASSLLGGLEKETQYFGPGTRLLVL.

This clone was detected once. This sequence joins TRBV30 and TRBJ1-2; D is ambiguous. Germline V gene lookup returns CDR1 GTSNPN and CDR2 SVGIG (reference sequence). V lost 3 bases to trimming and J lost 8 bases, with 13 bases between them. The CDR3 length is 12 residues. In DNA, the CDR3 is TGTGCCTGGAGCAAGAGCCTATCGGGCTACACCTTC. It translates to CAWSKSLSGYTF.